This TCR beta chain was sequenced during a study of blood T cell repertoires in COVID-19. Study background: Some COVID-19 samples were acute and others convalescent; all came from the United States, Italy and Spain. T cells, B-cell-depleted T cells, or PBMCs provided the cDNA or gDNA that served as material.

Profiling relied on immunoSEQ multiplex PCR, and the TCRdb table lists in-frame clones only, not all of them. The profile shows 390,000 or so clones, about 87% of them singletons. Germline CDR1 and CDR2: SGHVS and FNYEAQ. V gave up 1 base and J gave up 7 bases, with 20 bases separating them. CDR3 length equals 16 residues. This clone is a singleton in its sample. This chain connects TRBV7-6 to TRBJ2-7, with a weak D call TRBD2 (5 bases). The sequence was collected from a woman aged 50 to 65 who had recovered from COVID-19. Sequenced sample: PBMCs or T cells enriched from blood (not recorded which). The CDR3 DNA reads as TGTGCCAGCAGCTTAGATTCCGTGATCTACTCGGGAGAGCAGTACTTC. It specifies CASSLDSVIYSGEQYF.